This TCR beta chain was recorded in a study of blood T cell repertoires in COVID-19. Study overall: The cDNA or gDNA used as material had been derived from T cells, B-cell-depleted T cells, or PBMCs.

The repertoire was sequenced with immunoSEQ multiplex PCR; TCRdb's copy has only in-frame clones and lacks some. The sample includes about 180,000 clones, 75% to 85% of them seen just once. The CDR3 runs 15 residues. The germline V gene has CDR1 LGHDT and CDR2 YNNKEL (reference sequence). V lost 4 bases and J lost 7; bases outside the gene matches: 4. The clonotype was recovered from a man in his fifties or sixties who had recovered from COVID-19. The chain recombines TRBV3-1 (or the pseudogene TRBV3-2) with TRBJ1-6, with 10 bases fitting TRBD1. The sequenced sample was PBMCs or T cells enriched from blood (not recorded which). The CDR3 bases are TGTGCCAGCAGCCCGGGACAGGGGATAAATTCACCCCTCCACTTT. This sequence encodes CASSPGQGINSPLHF.